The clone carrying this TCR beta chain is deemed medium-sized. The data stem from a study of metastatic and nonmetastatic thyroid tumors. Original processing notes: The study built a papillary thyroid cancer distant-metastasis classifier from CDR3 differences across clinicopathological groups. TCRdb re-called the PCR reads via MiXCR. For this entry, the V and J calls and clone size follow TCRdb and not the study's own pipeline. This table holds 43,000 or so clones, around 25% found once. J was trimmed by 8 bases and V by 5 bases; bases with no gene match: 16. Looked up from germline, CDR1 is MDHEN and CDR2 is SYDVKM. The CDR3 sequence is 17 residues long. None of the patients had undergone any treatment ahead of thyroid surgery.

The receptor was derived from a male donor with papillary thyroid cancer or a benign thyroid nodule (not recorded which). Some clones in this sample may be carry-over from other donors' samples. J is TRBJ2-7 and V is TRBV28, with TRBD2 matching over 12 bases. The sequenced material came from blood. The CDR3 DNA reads TGTGCCAGCAGTCCCCAAGGGGGACTAGCGGGTAGAACTAAGCAGTACTTC. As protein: CASSPQGGLAGRTKQYF.